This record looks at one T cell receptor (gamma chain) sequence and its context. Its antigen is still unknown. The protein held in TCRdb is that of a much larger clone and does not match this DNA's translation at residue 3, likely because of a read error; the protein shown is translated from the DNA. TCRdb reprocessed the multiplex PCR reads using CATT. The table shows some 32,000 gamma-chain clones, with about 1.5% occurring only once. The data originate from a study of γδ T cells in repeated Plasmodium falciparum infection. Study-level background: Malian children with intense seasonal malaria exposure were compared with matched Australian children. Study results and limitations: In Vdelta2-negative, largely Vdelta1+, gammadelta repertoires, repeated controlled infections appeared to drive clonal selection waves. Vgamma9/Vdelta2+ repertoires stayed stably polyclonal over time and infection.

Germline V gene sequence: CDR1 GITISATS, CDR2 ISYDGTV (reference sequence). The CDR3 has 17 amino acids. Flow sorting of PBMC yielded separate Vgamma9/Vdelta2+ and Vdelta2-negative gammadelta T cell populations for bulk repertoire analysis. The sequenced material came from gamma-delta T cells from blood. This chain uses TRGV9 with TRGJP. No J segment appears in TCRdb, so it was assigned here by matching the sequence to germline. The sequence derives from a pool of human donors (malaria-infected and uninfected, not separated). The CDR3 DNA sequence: TGTGCCATGTGGGAGGTGCTCACAGAGTTGGGCAAAAAAATCAAGGTATTT. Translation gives CAMWEVLTELGKKIKVF.